These T cell receptor beta chains were read from a single sample in a study of radiation and T cells in renal cell carcinoma. Only in-frame clones appear in the TCRdb table, and some are missing; sequencing was by immunoSEQ multiplex PCR. The top ten hold around 3% of the sample, which has approximately 110,000 clones, roughly 85% seen once. The specimen was blood, collected from a patient whose treatment included radiotherapy and nephrectomy. These receptors all stem from a woman aged 60-75 years with renal cell carcinoma. CDR3s include the opening cysteine and the closing phenylalanine or tryptophan. D genes are given only for firm matches. Rows give clone size only sometimes, using once, few, many, or a class for an expanded clone.

>TRBV6-1|NA|TRBD1|TRBJ1-6
TGTGCCAGCAGTGGACAGGGGCCCAGGAATTCACCCCTCCACTTT
CASSGQGPRNSPLHF
>TRBV6-6|NA|NA|TRBJ2-2
TGTGCCAGCAGCGACACCAACACCGGGGAGCTGTTTTTT
CASSDTNTGELFF
>TRBV5-4|NA|TRBD1|TRBJ2-7
TGTGCCAGCAGTCTCTCCGGGACAGGGGCGTACGAGCAGTACTTC
CASSLSGTGAYEQYF
>TRBV6-1|once|TRBD1|TRBJ1-1
TGTGCCAGCAGGAGGGGACAGGATAGTCGGACTGAAGCTTTCTTT
CASRRGQDSRTEAFF
>TRBV5-1|NA|TRBD1|TRBJ1-2
TGCGCCAGCAGCTTCAATGGACAGGGTGAAGGCTACACCTTC
CASSFNGQGEGYTF
>TRBV27|NA|TRBD1|TRBJ2-5
TGTGCCAGCAGTTCGGGACCTCTGACAGGGCCGGAGACCCAGTACTTC
CASSSGPLTGPETQYF
>TRBV2|few|NA|TRBJ1-2
TGTGCCAGCAGTGAAGGTCCGCTCGGCAACTATGGCTACACCTTC
CASSEGPLGNYGYTF
>TRBV7-9|NA|NA|TRBJ1-5
TGTGCCAGCAGCTCCCTAGGTGGGGTCGGCAATCAGCCCCAGCATTTT
CASSSLGGVGNQPQHF
>TRBV7-9|NA|NA|TRBJ2-2
TGTGCCAGCATCCCGAGGGGGTCCGGGGAGCTGTTTTTT
CASIPRGSGELFF
>TRBV6-5|NA|NA|TRBJ1-2
TGTGCCAGCAGTCCTACAGGGAATCGAGGCTACACCTTC
CASSPTGNRGYTF
>TRBV18|NA|NA|TRBJ1-2
TGTGCCAGCTCACCAGGAGGGATCGACTATGGCTACACCTTC
CASSPGGIDYGYTF
>TRBV2|NA|NA|TRBJ1-6
TGTGCCAACAATTGGGACCTAAGCGAACCCCTCCACTTT
CANNWDLSEPLHF
>TRBV2|many|NA|TRBJ1-2
TGTGCCAGCAGTGACAGTTATTATGGCTACACCTTC
CASSDSYYGYTF
>TRBV9|NA|NA|TRBJ2-5
TGTGCCAGCAGCGTAGACTGGGGCCAAGAGACCCAGTACTTC
CASSVDWGQETQYF
>TRBV7-9|NA|NA|TRBJ1-4
TGTGCCAGCAGCTTAGGATACCAGGCGAGGCGAAGTGAAAAACTGTTTTTT
CASSLGYQARRSEKLFF